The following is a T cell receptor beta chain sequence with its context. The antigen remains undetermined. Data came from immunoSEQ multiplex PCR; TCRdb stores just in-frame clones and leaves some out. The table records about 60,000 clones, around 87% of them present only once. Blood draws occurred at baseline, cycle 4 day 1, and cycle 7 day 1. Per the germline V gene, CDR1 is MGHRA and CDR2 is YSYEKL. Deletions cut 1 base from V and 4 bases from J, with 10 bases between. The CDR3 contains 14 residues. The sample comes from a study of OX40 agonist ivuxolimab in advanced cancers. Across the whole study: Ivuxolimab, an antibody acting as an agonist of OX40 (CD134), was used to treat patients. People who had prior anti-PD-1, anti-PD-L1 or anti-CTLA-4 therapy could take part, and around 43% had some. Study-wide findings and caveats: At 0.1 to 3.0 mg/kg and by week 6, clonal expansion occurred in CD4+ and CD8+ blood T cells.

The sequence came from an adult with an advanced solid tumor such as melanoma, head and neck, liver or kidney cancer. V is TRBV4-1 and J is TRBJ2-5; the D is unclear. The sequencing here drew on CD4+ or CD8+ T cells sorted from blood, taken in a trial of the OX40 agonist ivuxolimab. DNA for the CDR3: TGCGCCAGCAGCCAAGGGATAGGGTCAGAGACCCAGTACTTC. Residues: CASSQGIGSETQYF.